Shown below are 10 T cell receptor beta chains from a single sample sequenced in a study of cytomegalovirus exposure and HLA in healthy donors. Profiling relied on immunoSEQ multiplex PCR, and the TCRdb table lists in-frame clones only, not all of them. The sample lists tens of thousands of clones, 94% occurring once. The sequenced material came from PBMCs. The receptors shown here come from a man younger than 35 in good health and CMV-seropositive.

This clone was observed a handful of times. The CDR3 DNA sequence: TGTGCCAGCAGCTTAGGACAGGGGTTCACAGATACGCAGTATTTT. This sequence encodes CASSLGQGFTDTQYF. This sequence joins TRBV7-2 and TRBJ2-3; 8 bases fit TRBD1. Germline lookup yields CDR1 SGHTA and CDR2 FQGNSA. Trimming at V came to 1 base and at J to 2 bases, leaving 2 bases not matched to a gene. The CDR3 is 15 residues long.

The rearrangement links TRBV28 to TRBJ1-5; the D gene is possibly TRBD1 (6 bases). The germline V gene encodes CDR1 MDHEN and CDR2 SYDVKM. Between the trimmed V and J ends, which lost 3 bases and 7 bases, there was a span of 25 bases. The CDR3 runs to 18 residues. CDR3 nucleotides: TGTGCCAGCAGTTTTCCACCCCTCCAGGGGATAAAGGACCAGCCCCAGCATTTT. Protein product: CASSFPPLQGIKDQPQHF.

V and J are TRBV10-3 and TRBJ1-5; the D gene is possibly TRBD1 (5 bases). Germline V CDR1 and CDR2: ENHRY, SYGVKD. This CDR3 region has 13 residues. With 6 bases removed from V and 9 bases from J, the gap between germline ends came to 15 bases. The CDR3, as DNA: TGTGCCATCAGCCCACGGGACGGGGGGCCCCAGCATTTT. Protein sequence: CAISPRDGGPQHF.

The chain carries TRBV6-5 and TRBJ1-1; D is ambiguous. The germline V and J ends were trimmed by 6 bases and 4 bases, with 9 bases remaining between them. The CDR3 extends over 12 amino acids. Germline assignment: CDR1 MNHEY and CDR2 SVGAGI. CDR3 protein: CASRAGGTEAFF. The DNA for the CDR3 is TGTGCCAGCAGGGCCGGAGGCACTGAAGCTTTCTTT.

This chain joins TRBV4-1 and TRBJ2-1; D may be TRBD2 (6 bases). This CDR3 has 17 amino acids. V dropped 3 bases and J dropped 7 bases, with 22 bases sitting between them. Germline V CDR1 and CDR2: MGHRA, YSYEKL. The CDR3 DNA follows: TGCGCCAGCAGCCACTTAGGAATCCGGAGGGCCGAGAATGAGCAGTTCTTC. This gives the protein CASSHLGIRRAENEQFF.

The chain is built from TRBV2 and TRBJ2-3; D is undetermined. Per the germline V gene, CDR1 is SNHLY and CDR2 is FYNNEI. The ends were cut back, 6 bases at V and 0 bases at J, with 10 bases in the middle. The CDR3 sequence is 14 residues long. In DNA, the CDR3 is TGTGCCAGCAGAGGCGGTCCTAGCACAGATACGCAGTATTTT. It yields the protein CASRGGPSTDTQYF.

The chain recombines TRBV28 with TRBJ1-1, with unresolved D. V lost 6 bases, J lost 4 bases, and 21 bases lay in between. Germline CDR1 MDHEN, CDR2 SYDVKM. The CDR3 is 16 amino acids. CDR3 sequence reads: CASSPPGSAGGTEAFF. CDR3 bases: TGTGCCAGCAGCCCACCGGGATCGGCCGGCGGCACTGAAGCTTTCTTT.

This chain joins TRBV6-1 and TRBJ1-5; TRBD1 might be the D (5 bases). Trimming pared 0 bases from V and 5 bases from J, leaving 8 bases between. The germline V gene has CDR1 MNHNS and CDR2 SASEGT. CDR3 length: 14 residues. The CDR3 sequence is CASSEAGGDQPQHF. The CDR3 nucleotides read TGTGCCAGCAGTGAAGCCGGGGGGGATCAGCCCCAGCATTTT.

The CDR3 here is CARSLIGDSPNTGELFF. The CDR3 DNA follows: TGTGCCAGAAGCTTGATAGGTGACAGTCCGAACACCGGGGAGCTGTTTTTT. The chain employs TRBV5-3 and TRBJ2-2, with a tentative D call TRBD1 (5 bases). TRBV5-3 is marked as an open reading frame, function uncertain. V dropped 1 base and J dropped 0 bases, with 13 bases sitting between them. The CDR3 consists of 17 residues.

CDR3 amino acids: CASRPPGHLNIQYF. CDR3 nucleotide sequence: TGTGCCAGCAGACCTCCGGGACACCTGAACATTCAGTACTTC. This rearrangement joins TRBV6-5 to TRBJ2-4, with D possibly matching TRBD1 (6 bases). The CDR3 loop spans 14 amino acids. Germline V gene sequence: CDR1 MNHEY, CDR2 SVGAGI. V was trimmed by 6 bases and J by 7 bases, leaving 16 bases between them.